This passage covers 15 T cell receptor beta chains from one sample sequenced in a study of breast tumors, draining lymph nodes, adjacent tissues. TCRdb ran MiXCR on the multiplex PCR reads and lists one entry per CDR3 protein. The table records around 140,000 distinct CDR3 sequences, approximately 20% of them present only once. Axillary draining lymph nodes of breast cancer patients supplied the node samples. Sequencing input: axillary lymph node tissue. The receptors stem from a female donor with breast cancer. Some clones in this sample may be carry-over from other donors' samples.

Ten or more counts support this clonotype. This sequence joins TRBV7-9 and TRBJ2-7; 14 bases agree with TRBD2. The CDR3 spans 15 residues. The V segment lost 1 base and the J segment 6 bases; nucleotides outside the gene matches: 2. Germline CDR1 and CDR2: SEHNR and FQNEAQ (reference sequence). The CDR3 region has the DNA TGTGCCAGCAGCTTAGTGGGACTAGCGGGAGTCGAGCAGTACTTC. This encodes CASSLVGLAGVEQYF.

At least ten counts were recorded for this clonotype. This sequence joins TRBV20-1 and TRBJ2-2; D not certain. The CDR3 is made up of 13 amino acids. Trimming took 7 bases from V and 1 from J, leaving 10 bases between them. Germline V lookup: CDR1 DFQATT, CDR2 SNEGSKA (reference sequence). The CDR3 DNA sequence: TGCAGTGTATCCCCCGGGAACACCGGGGAGCTGTTTTTT. Residues: CSVSPGNTGELFF.

This clonotype was counted many times. This rearrangement joins TRBV20-1 to TRBJ2-1, with 7 bases fitting TRBD2. The germline gives CDR1 DFQATT, CDR2 SNEGSKA (reference sequence). The CDR3 has 16 residues. V lost 3 bases to trimming and J lost 3 bases; unmatched junction nucleotides: 11. This CDR3 reads CSASSREAGSYNEQFF. The CDR3 DNA is TGCAGTGCTAGTAGCAGAGAAGCGGGAAGCTACAATGAGCAGTTCTTC.

At least ten counts were recorded for this clonotype. The chain couples TRBV6-5 to TRBJ2-2; perhaps TRBD2 as D (6 bases). V was pared by 7 bases and J by 1 base, with 19 bases between. CDR3 length equals 17 residues. Per germline, CDR1 MNHEY and CDR2 SVGAGI. The CDR3 DNA reads TGTGCCAGCACCGGGGAGTGGAGGGGCGAGAACACCGGGGAGCTGTTTTTT. Its protein product is CASTGEWRGENTGELFF.

There are many counts of this clonotype. This chain uses TRBV3-1 with TRBJ1-4; D perhaps matches TRBD1 (6 bases). CDR3 size: 15 residues. The V and J ends lost 3 bases and 7 bases respectively, with 15 bases between them. From germline, CDR1 is LGHDT and CDR2 YNNKEL (reference sequence). CDR3 nucleotide sequence: TGTGCCAGCAGCCATAGACAGGTGGAGGGTGAAAAACTGTTTTTT. This gives the protein CASSHRQVEGEKLFF. Based on the CDR3 plus reference TRBV3-1 and TRBJ1-4, the full variable domain is DTAVSQTPKYLVTQMGNDKSIKCEQNLGHDTMYWYKQDSKKFLKIMFSYNNKELIINETVPNRFSPKSPDKAHLNLHINSLELGDSAVYFCASSHRQVEGEKLFFGSGTQLSVL.

The chain joins TRBV11-3 to TRBJ2-2; either TRBD1 or TRBD2 may fit D (5 bases each). Per germline, CDR1 SGHNT and CDR2 YENEEA. Trimming pared 3 bases from V and 3 bases from J, leaving 11 bases between. CDR3 size: 15 residues. The CDR3 here is CASSFGQGDTGELFF. The DNA of the CDR3 is TGTGCCAGCAGCTTCGGTCAGGGAGACACCGGGGAGCTGTTTTTT.

About this clonotype: One end of the junction fails to match germline, which may point to a read error. The V call is TRBV12-3 or TRBV12-4, the J call TRBJ2-7, with TRBD1 matching 8 bases. This CDR3 contains 15 residues. The DNA of the CDR3 is TGTGCCAGCAGTTTGGGGGCAGGGGGCTCCTACGAGCAGCACTTC. Its protein product is CASSLGAGGSYEQHF.

This clonotype occurred many times. The rearrangement uses TRBV28 and TRBJ2-1; 13 positions match TRBD2. V shed 11 bases, J shed 8 bases, and the junction held 6 bases outside the gene matches. The CDR3 extends over 13 amino acids. From germline, CDR1 is MDHEN and CDR2 SYDVKM. The CDR3 DNA sequence: TGTGCCCCCGGGACTAGCGGGAAGGATGAGCAGTTCTTC. It is translated as CAPGTSGKDEQFF.

This clonotype turned up a few times. A much bigger clone sits one base away, suggesting this may be a read error. The final CDR3 position lacks the conserved phenylalanine or tryptophan, pointing to a likely read error. The genes are TRBV11-2 and TRBJ2-1; the D gene could be TRBD1 or TRBD2 (5 bases each). The CDR3 runs 13 residues. Trimming cost V 6 bases and J 7 bases, with 13 bases left between them. Germline V CDR1 and CDR2: SGHAT, FQNNGV. The CDR3 here is CASSPLWGNEQFL. DNA of the CDR3: TGTGCCAGCAGTCCATTGTGGGGGAATGAGCAGTTCCTC.

Of note for this clonotype: Possible read error: a much larger clone is one base away. The chain carries TRBV5-4 and TRBJ2-5, with 9 bases that match TRBD2. Germline CDR1 reads SGHNT; CDR2 reads YYREEE (reference sequence). This CDR3 has 13 amino acids. CDR3 amino acids: CASSTRGGETQCF. CDR3 bases: TGTGCCAGCAGCACGCGGGGGGGAGAGACCCAGTGCTTC.

This clonotype has at least ten counts. The chain combines TRBV4-1 with TRBJ2-5; possibly TRBD2 for D (6 bases). V was shortened by 0 bases and J by 7 bases, with 12 bases between the two germline ends. CDR3 length: 14 residues. CDR1 and CDR2 from the germline V gene are MGHRA and YSYEKL. CDR3 residues: CASSQDSGSRTQYF. CDR3 DNA: TGCGCCAGCAGCCAAGATTCCGGGAGTAGGACCCAGTACTTC.

The table lists this clonotype with many counts. This sequence joins TRBV7-9 and TRBJ2-6; D ambiguous. This CDR3 region has 15 residues. Germline V gene data show CDR1 as SEHNR and CDR2 as FQNEAQ (reference sequence). V lost 2 bases, J lost 3 bases, and 8 bases lay in between. The CDR3 is CASSLYEFGANVLTF. CDR3 sequence (DNA): TGTGCCAGCAGCTTATACGAGTTTGGGGCCAACGTCCTGACTTTC.

In regard to this clonotype: This may be a read error, as it is one base from a much larger clone. The DNA for the CDR3 is TGTGCCAGCAGAGAGACTAGCGGGATTGACACCGGGGAGCTGGTTTTT. It codes for CASRETSGIDTGELVF. The V gene is TRBV6-4, the J gene TRBJ2-2, with 11 bases aligning to TRBD2. This CDR3 has 16 amino acids. In germline, CDR1 is MRHNA, CDR2 SNTAGT.

This clonotype has a handful of counts. The chain uses TRBV19 and TRBJ2-6; 7 bases are a match to TRBD1. The CDR3 is 18 amino acids. The J segment lost 1 base and the V segment lost 6 bases, leaving 12 bases of the junction unmatched. The germline V gene encodes CDR1 LNHDA and CDR2 SQIVND (reference sequence). CDR3 protein: CASSPQRQGASGANVLTF. In DNA form, the CDR3 reads TGTGCCAGTAGCCCGCAGCGACAGGGAGCGTCTGGGGCCAACGTCCTGACTTTC.

A word on this clonotype: Relative to the germline gene, one junction end is altered; a read error may explain this. The chain has TRBV11-3 and TRBJ2-5, with TRBD2 identical over 10 bases. CDR1 and CDR2 from the germline V gene are SGHNT and YENEEA. The CDR3 spans 17 residues. Here the CDR3 DNA reads TGTGCCAGCAGCTTAGTGGAAGGGCTAGCGGGAGTAAGGTCCGGGGGCTTC. Residues: CASSLVEGLAGVRSGGF.